This TCR beta chain was sequenced in a study of identical twins. Germline V gene lookup returns CDR1 SSHAT and CDR2 FNYEAQ (reference sequence). The CDR3 sequence is 16 residues long. A remark on this clonotype: A junction boundary mismatches the germline segment, possibly from a read error.

TCRdb reanalysed the 5' RACE reads using MiXCR and keeps one entry per CDR3 protein. Here the sample spans 600,000 to 850,000 distinct CDR3 sequences, 18% being singletons. This sample was shared with a second study, whose subject was T cells expressing NK-cell markers. That study reports: Sorted CD3+CD56+NKG2C+, CD3+CD56+NKG2C- and CD3+CD56-NKG2C+ T cells provided the TCR beta repertoires.

The specimen sequenced was PBMCs. This clonotype was sampled from a woman aged 18-29 years in good health. V and J are TRBV7-7 and TRBJ2-5; 8 bases are a match to TRBD2. For the CDR3, the DNA is TGTGCTAGCAGCCCCGGGGGGGCCCTTGGGCAAGAGACCCAGTACTTC. Protein: CASSPGGALGQETQYF.